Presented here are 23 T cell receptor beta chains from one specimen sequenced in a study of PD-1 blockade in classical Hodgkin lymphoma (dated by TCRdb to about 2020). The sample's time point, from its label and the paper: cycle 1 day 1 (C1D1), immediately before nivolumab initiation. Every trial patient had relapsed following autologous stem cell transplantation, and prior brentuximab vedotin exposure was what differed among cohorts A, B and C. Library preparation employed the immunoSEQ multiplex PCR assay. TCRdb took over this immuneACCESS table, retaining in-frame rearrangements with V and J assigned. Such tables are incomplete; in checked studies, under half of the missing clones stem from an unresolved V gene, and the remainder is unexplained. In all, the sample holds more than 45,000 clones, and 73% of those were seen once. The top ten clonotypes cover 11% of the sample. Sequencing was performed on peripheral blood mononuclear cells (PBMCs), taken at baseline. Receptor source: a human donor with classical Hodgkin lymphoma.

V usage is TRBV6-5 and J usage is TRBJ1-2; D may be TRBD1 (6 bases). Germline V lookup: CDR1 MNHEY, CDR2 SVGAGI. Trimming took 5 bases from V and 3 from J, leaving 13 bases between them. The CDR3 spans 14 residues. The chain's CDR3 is CASSQRGSDYGYTF. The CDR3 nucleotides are TGTGCCAGCAGTCAAAGGGGGTCGGACTATGGCTACACCTTC.

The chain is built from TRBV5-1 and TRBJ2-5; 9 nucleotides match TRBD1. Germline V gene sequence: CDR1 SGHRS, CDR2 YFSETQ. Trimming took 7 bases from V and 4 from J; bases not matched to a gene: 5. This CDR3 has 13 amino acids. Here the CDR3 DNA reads TGCGCCAGCTATGCGACAGGGGGAGAGACCCAGTACTTC. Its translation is CASYATGGETQYF.

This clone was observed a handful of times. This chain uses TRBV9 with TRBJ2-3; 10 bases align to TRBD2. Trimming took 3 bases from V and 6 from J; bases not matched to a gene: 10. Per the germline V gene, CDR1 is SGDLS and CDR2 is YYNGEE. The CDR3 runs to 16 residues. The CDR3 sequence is CASSAEAGGLRDTQYF. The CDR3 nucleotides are TGTGCCAGCAGCGCCGAAGCGGGGGGGCTCCGGGATACGCAGTATTTT. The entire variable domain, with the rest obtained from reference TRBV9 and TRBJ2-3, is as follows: DSGVTQTPKHLITATGQRVTLRCSPRSGDLSVYWYQQSLDQGLQFLIQYYNGEERAKGNILERFSAQQFPDLHSELNLSSLELGDSALYFCASSAEAGGLRDTQYFGPGTRLTVL.

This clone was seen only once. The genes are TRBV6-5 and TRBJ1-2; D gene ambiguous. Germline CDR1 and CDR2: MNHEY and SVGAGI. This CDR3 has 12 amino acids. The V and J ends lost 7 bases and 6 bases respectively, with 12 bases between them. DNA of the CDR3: TGTGCCAGCAACATAGAAAAGGATGGCTACACCTTC. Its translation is CASNIEKDGYTF.

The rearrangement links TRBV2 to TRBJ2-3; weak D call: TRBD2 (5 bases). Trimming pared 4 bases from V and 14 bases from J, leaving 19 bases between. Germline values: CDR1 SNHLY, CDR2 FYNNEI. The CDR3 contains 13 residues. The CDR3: CASSAVGAVRPYF. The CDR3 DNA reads TGTGCCAGCAGTGCCGTCGGAGCGGTGCGACCGTATTTT.

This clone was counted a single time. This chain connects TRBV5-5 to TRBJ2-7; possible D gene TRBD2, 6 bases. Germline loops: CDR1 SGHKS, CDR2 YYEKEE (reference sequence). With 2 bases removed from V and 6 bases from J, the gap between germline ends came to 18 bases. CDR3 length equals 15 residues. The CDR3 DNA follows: TGTGCCAGCAGCTTCCTGGTCGGGGAGGTGGGCGAGCAGTACTTC. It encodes CASSFLVGEVGEQYF. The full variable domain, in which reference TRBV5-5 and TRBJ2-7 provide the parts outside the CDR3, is DAGVTQSPTHLIKTRGQQVTLRCSPISGHKSVSWYQQVLGQGPQFIFQYYEKEERGRGNFPDRFSARQFPNYSSELNVNALLLGDSALYLCASSFLVGEVGEQYFGPGTRLTVT.

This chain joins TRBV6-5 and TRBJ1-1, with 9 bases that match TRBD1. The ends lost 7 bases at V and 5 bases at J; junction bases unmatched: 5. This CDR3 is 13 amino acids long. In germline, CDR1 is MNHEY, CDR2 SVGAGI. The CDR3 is CASTGQGGTEAFF. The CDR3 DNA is TGTGCCAGCACGGGACAGGGAGGGACTGAAGCTTTCTTT.

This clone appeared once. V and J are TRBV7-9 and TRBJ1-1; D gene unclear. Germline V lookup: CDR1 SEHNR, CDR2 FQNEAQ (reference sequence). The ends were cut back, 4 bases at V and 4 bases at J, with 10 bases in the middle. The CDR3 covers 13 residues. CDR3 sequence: CASSSQWGTEAFF. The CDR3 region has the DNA TGTGCCAGCAGCTCCCAGTGGGGCACTGAAGCTTTCTTT.

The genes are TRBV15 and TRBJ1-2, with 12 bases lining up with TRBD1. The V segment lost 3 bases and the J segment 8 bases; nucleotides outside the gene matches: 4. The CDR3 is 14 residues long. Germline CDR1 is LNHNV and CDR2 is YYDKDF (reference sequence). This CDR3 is CATSRGQGARGYTF. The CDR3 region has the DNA TGTGCCACCAGCAGGGGACAGGGGGCACGGGGCTACACCTTC. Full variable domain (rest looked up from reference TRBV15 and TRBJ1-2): DAMVIQNPRYQVTQFGKPVTLSCSQTLNHNVMYWYQQKSSQAPKLLFHYYDKDFNNEADTPDNFQSRRPNTSFCFLDIRSPGLGDTAMYLCATSRGQGARGYTFGSGTRLTVV.

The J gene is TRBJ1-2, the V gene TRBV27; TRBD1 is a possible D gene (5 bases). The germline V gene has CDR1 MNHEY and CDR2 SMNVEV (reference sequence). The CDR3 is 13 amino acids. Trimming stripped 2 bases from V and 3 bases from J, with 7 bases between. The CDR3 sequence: CASSLGGDYGYTF. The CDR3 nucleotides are TGTGCCAGCAGTTTAGGGGGAGACTATGGCTACACCTTC.

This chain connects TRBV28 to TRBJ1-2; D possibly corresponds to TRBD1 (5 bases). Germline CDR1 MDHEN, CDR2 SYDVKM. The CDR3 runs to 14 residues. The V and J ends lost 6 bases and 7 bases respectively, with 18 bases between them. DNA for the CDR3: TGTGCCAGCAGCCCCGGACAACTACCGATTGGCTACACCTTC. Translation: CASSPGQLPIGYTF.

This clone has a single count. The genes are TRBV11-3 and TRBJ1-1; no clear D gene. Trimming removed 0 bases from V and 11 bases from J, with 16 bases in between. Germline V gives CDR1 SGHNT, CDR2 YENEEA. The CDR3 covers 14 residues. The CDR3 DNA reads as TGTGCCAGCAGCTTAGATCTGGCAGGTGGAAAGGCTTTCTTT. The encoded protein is CASSLDLAGGKAFF. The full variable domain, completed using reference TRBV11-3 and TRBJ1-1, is EAGVVQSPRYKIIEKKQPVAFWCNPISGHNTLYWYLQNLGQGPELLIRYENEEAVDDSQLPKDRFSAERLKGVDSTLKIQPAELGDSAVYLCASSLDLAGGKAFFGQGTRLTVV.

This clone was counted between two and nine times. This CDR3 is CASSIDPTDYMNTEAFF. The DNA of the CDR3 is TGTGCCAGTAGTATAGACCCGACAGACTACATGAACACTGAAGCTTTCTTT. V is TRBV19 and J is TRBJ1-1; D might be TRBD1 (5 bases). The ends were cut back, 0 bases at V and 0 bases at J, with 14 bases in the middle. CDR1 is LNHDA and CDR2 is SQIVND in the germline V gene (reference sequence). The CDR3 runs to 17 residues. The full variable domain, its missing parts supplied by reference TRBV19 and TRBJ1-1, is DGGITQSPKYLFRKEGQNVTLSCEQNLNHDAMYWYRQDPGQGLRLIYYSQIVNDFQKGDIAEGYSVSREKKESFPLTVTSAQKNPTAFYLCASSIDPTDYMNTEAFFGQGTRLTVV.

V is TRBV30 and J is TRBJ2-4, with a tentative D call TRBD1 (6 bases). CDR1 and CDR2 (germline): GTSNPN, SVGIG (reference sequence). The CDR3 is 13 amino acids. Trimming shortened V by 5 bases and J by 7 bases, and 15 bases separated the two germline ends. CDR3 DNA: TGTGCCTGGGCCCCGACAGGATTGAACATTCAGTACTTC. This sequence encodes CAWAPTGLNIQYF.

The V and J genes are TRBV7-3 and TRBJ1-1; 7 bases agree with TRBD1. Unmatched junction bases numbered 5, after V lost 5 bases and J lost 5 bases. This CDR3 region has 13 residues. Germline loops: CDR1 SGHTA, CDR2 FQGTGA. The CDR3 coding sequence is TGTGCCAGCAGCCCTATGACAGGGACTGAAGCTTTCTTT. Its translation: CASSPMTGTEAFF.

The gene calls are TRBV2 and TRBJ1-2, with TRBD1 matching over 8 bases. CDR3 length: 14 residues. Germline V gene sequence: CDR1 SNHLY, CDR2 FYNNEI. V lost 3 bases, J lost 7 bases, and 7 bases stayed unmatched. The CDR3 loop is CASSELHRGSGYTF. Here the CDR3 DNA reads TGTGCCAGCAGTGAGCTACACAGGGGGAGTGGCTACACCTTC.

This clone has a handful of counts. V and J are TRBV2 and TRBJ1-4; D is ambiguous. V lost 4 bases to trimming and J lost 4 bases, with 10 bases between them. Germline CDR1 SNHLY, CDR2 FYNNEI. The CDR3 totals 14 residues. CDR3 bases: TGTGCCAGCAGTGTGGGGTTAAATAATGAAAAACTGTTTTTT. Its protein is CASSVGLNNEKLFF.

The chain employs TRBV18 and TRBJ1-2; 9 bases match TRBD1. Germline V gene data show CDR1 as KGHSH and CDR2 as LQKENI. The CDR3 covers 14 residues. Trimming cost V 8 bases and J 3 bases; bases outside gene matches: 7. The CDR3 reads CASRTGGEYYGYTF. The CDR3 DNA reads TGTGCCAGCCGAACAGGGGGCGAGTACTATGGCTACACCTTC.

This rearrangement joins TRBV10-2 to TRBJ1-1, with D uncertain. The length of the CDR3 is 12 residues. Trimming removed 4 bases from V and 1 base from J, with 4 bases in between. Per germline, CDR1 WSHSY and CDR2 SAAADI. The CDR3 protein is CASSAGNTEAFF. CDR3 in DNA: TGCGCCAGCAGTGCGGGGAACACTGAAGCTTTCTTT.

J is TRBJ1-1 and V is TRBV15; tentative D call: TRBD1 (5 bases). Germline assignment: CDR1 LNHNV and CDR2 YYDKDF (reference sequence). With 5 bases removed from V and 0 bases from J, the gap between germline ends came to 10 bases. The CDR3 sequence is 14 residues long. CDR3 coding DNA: TGTGCCACCAGCGGAGGGGCCATGAACACTGAAGCTTTCTTT. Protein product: CATSGGAMNTEAFF.

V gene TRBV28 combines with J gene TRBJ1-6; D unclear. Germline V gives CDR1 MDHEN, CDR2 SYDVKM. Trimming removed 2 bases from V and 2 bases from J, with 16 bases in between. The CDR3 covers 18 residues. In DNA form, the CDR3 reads TGTGCCAGCAGTTTAGGAGTACGGGGAAGCACCTATAATTCACCCCTCCACTTT. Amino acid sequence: CASSLGVRGSTYNSPLHF.

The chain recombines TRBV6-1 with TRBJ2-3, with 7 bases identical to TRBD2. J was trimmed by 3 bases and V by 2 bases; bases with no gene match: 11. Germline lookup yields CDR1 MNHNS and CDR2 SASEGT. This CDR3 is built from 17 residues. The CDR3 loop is CASSEWKYSGKTDTQYF. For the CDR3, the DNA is TGTGCCAGCAGTGAATGGAAGTACAGCGGGAAGACAGATACGCAGTATTTT.

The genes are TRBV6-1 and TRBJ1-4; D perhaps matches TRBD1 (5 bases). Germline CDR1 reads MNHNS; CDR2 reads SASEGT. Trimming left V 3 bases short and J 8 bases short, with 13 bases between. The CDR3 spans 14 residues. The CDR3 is CASSDGGGEEKLFF. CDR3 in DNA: TGTGCCAGCAGTGATGGGGGAGGTGAGGAAAAACTGTTTTTT.